This TCR beta chain was sequenced in a study of early stage breast cancer tumors. Study background: ER+/PR+/HER2- status applied to about 75% of the 16 invasive breast tumors. Samples were sequenced at 7.5 to 10-fold average coverage.

Generated by immunoSEQ multiplex PCR, the TCRdb table keeps only in-frame clones and is missing some. The table includes thousands of clones, more than 55% detected once. On this clone: Its specificity is unknown.

The CDR3 is 15 amino acids. The V and J ends lost 3 bases and 4 bases, in that order; junction bases with no gene match: 8. Germline V gene data show CDR1 as SGHDT and CDR2 as YYEEEE. The study, taken as a whole, reports: Tumors had approximately 2.5-fold higher T cell density than normal breast.

Sequencing was done on a sample of breast tumor tissue. V is TRBV5-6 and J is TRBJ2-7; 9 nucleotides agree with TRBD2. This sequence was found in a person in their fifties with breast cancer. DNA for the CDR3: TGTGCCAGCAGCTCTATCCTAGCGGGACCGTACGAGCAGTACGTC. Protein sequence: CASSSILAGPYEQYV.